Following are 18 T cell receptor beta chains from one sample sequenced in a study of blood T cell repertoires in COVID-19. Sequenced by immunoSEQ multiplex PCR; TCRdb stores in-frame clones only, minus some. The sample has a few hundred thousand clones, around nine tenths seen once. Source material: PBMCs or T cells enriched from blood (not recorded which). The source of these receptors is a young woman who had recovered from COVID-19.

The chain uses TRBV6-5 and TRBJ1-2; the D gene is possibly TRBD1 (5 bases). The CDR3 extends over 14 amino acids. Looked up from germline, CDR1 is MNHEY and CDR2 is SVGAGI. The V end was cut by 6 bases, the J end by 5 bases, with 16 bases between. The CDR3 nucleotides are TGTGCCAGCAGCGCCGGCCCTGGGGCATATGGCTACACCTTC. Translating it yields CASSAGPGAYGYTF.

Concerning this clone: The sample holds other DNA sequences that translate to the same CDR3. The V call is TRBV2, the J call TRBJ1-5, with D unresolved. The V gene lost 1 base and the J gene lost 1 base, with 5 bases spanning the gap. This CDR3 comprises 14 residues. Germline loops: CDR1 SNHLY, CDR2 FYNNEI. Written as DNA, the CDR3 is TGTGCCAGCAGTGAAGGGCGGAGCAATCAGCCCCAGCATTTT. Residues: CASSEGRSNQPQHF.

V usage is TRBV30 and J usage is TRBJ2-7; D not certain. Germline V gene data show CDR1 as GTSNPN and CDR2 as SVGIG (reference sequence). The CDR3 totals 12 residues. Trimming left V 3 bases short and J 6 bases short, with 12 bases between. CDR3 amino acids: CAWSTGGPEQYF. In nucleotides, the CDR3 is TGTGCCTGGAGCACCGGTGGGCCCGAGCAGTACTTC.

CDR3 amino acids: CSVRTGGLGEAFF. The CDR3 nucleotides are TGCAGCGTTAGAACAGGGGGCCTGGGTGAAGCTTTCTTT. This chain links TRBV29-1 with TRBJ1-1; 9 nucleotides agree with TRBD1. Germline values: CDR1 SQVTM, CDR2 ANQGSEA. The CDR3 covers 13 residues. After removal of 5 bases from V and 7 bases from J, the junction contained 8 bases not matched to a gene.

V usage is TRBV6-5 and J usage is TRBJ2-1, with D perhaps TRBD2 (6 bases). Germline CDR1 is MNHEY and CDR2 is SVGAGI. CDR3 size: 14 residues. Trimming shortened V by 0 bases and J by 6 bases, and 9 bases separated the two germline ends. CDR3 coding DNA: TGTGCCAGCAGTTACTCGGGAGGTTCCAATGAGCAGTTCTTC. It specifies CASSYSGGSNEQFF.

CDR3 nucleotides: TGTGCCACCAGTGAGGGCACAGGGGAATCGGGCAATCAGCCCCAGCATTTT. Its protein product is CATSEGTGESGNQPQHF. The V and J genes are TRBV24-1 and TRBJ1-5, with 7 bases fitting TRBD1. The CDR3 spans 17 residues. Germline-derived CDR1 and CDR2 are KGHDR and SFDVKD. J was trimmed by 2 bases and V by 4 bases; bases with no gene match: 10.

This clone occurred once. The CDR3 DNA reads as TGTGCCAGCAGCTTTACAGTGAACACTGAAGCTTTCTTT. Translated, it gives CASSFTVNTEAFF. This sequence joins TRBV7-3 and TRBJ1-1; D gene ambiguous. V was cut by 3 bases and J by 0 bases, with 5 bases left in between. CDR1 SGHTA and CDR2 FQGTGA come from the germline V gene. The CDR3 has 13 amino acids.

CDR3 loop: CASSRGTANDGYTF. The CDR3 nucleotides are TGTGCCAGCAGCCGCGGGACGGCAAACGATGGCTACACCTTC. The V call is TRBV7-9, the J call TRBJ1-2, with D maybe TRBD1 (5 bases). The germline V gene has CDR1 SEHNR and CDR2 FQNEAQ (reference sequence). The V end was cut by 5 bases, the J end by 6 bases, with 16 bases between. This CDR3 has 14 amino acids.

J is TRBJ2-2 and V is TRBV7-3; 11 nucleotides agree with TRBD1. The CDR3 loop spans 17 amino acids. CDR1 is SGHTA, CDR2 FQGTGA, per germline. V trimming: 5 bases; J trimming: 4 bases; junction bases outside the gene matches: 9. The CDR3 DNA reads as TGTGCCAGCAGCCTCAGTCCAGGACAGGGGGCCACCGGGGAGCTGTTTTTT. Translating it yields CASSLSPGQGATGELFF.

The rearrangement uses TRBV20-1 and TRBJ1-6; D is undetermined. Trimming shortened V by 4 bases and J by 7 bases, and 5 bases separated the two germline ends. CDR1 DFQATT and CDR2 SNEGSKA come from the germline V gene (reference sequence). CDR3 length equals 11 residues. The CDR3, as DNA: TGCAGTGCTATCGGGAATTCACCCCTCCACTTT. Its protein product is CSAIGNSPLHF.

The chain joins TRBV24-1 to TRBJ1-1; 11 nucleotides line up with TRBD1. The CDR3 length is 16 residues. From germline, CDR1 is KGHDR and CDR2 SFDVKD. V shed 5 bases, J shed 5 bases, and the junction held 9 bases outside the gene matches. For the CDR3, the DNA is TGTGCCACCAGTGCCCCCGGACAGGGGGCGAGGACTGAAGCTTTCTTT. This sequence encodes CATSAPGQGARTEAFF.

The V and J genes are TRBV9 and TRBJ1-2; 8 bases line up with TRBD1. CDR1 and CDR2 from the germline V gene are SGDLS and YYNGEE. The CDR3 sequence is 15 residues long. V lost 0 bases and J lost 4; bases outside the gene matches: 5. CDR3 residues: CASSVGQGISYGYTF. The DNA of the CDR3 is TGTGCCAGCAGCGTAGGACAGGGGATATCCTATGGCTACACCTTC.

The chain has TRBV7-9 and TRBJ1-4, with 9 bases fitting TRBD1. V was pared by 5 bases and J by 10 bases, with 8 bases of the junction left unmatched. This CDR3 region has 14 residues. Germline CDR1 SEHNR, CDR2 FQNEAQ (reference sequence). The CDR3 loop reads CASSLTGGEGKLFF. The CDR3 DNA sequence: TGTGCCAGCAGCCTAACAGGGGGCGAGGGAAAACTGTTTTTT.

V gene TRBV28 combines with J gene TRBJ1-2; TRBD1 aligns across 9 bases. CDR1 is MDHEN, CDR2 SYDVKM, per germline. Trimming removed 5 bases from V and 8 bases from J; junction bases left unmatched: 9. The CDR3 spans 14 residues. Here the CDR3 DNA reads TGTGCCAGCAGTCACCCGGGACAGGGAACGGGCTACACCTTC. It codes for CASSHPGQGTGYTF.

V is TRBV28 and J is TRBJ1-6; unclear D gene. The CDR3 spans 17 residues. V was cut by 4 bases and J by 0 bases, with 13 bases left in between. Germline CDR1 is MDHEN and CDR2 is SYDVKM. The CDR3 DNA reads TGTGCCAGCAGTTCCGGACTGAGGAGCTCCTATAATTCACCCCTCCACTTT. This codes for CASSSGLRSSYNSPLHF.

V gene TRBV7-6 combines with J gene TRBJ2-2, with D perhaps TRBD2 (6 bases). Germline V lookup: CDR1 SGHVS, CDR2 FNYEAQ. The CDR3 runs to 17 residues. The germline V and J ends were trimmed by 4 bases and 0 bases, with 15 bases remaining between them. CDR3 coding DNA: TGTGCCAGCAGCTCCCTGAGTGCGGGGACGAACACCGGGGAGCTGTTTTTT. Translated, it gives CASSSLSAGTNTGELFF.

The chain carries TRBV7-2 and TRBJ2-3, with 10 bases aligning to TRBD1. Germline CDR1 reads SGHTA; CDR2 reads FQGNSA. The junction had 4 bases not matched to a gene; V was cut back by 5 bases and J by 5 bases. The CDR3 is 14 amino acids. The DNA for the CDR3 is TGTGCCAGCAGCCCGACAGGGGGCGAAGATACGCAGTATTTT. This sequence encodes CASSPTGGEDTQYF.

The chain has TRBV2 and TRBJ2-7, with 7 bases aligning to TRBD1. This CDR3 has 14 amino acids. Germline lookup yields CDR1 SNHLY and CDR2 FYNNEI. V was clipped by 6 bases and J by 5 bases; unmatched bases: 10. Here the CDR3 DNA reads TGTGCCAGCAGGCCAGGGTCCCAGGGGGACGAGCAGTACTTC. Translation gives CASRPGSQGDEQYF.